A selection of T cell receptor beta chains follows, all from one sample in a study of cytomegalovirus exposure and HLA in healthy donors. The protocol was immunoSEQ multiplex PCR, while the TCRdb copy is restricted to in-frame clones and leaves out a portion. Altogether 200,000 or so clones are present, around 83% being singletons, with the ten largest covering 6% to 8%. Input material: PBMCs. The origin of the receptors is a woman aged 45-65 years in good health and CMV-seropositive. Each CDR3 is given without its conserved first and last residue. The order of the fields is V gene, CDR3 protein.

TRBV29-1,SVPLQGAGYGYT
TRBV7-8,ASSYPGLAIDTQY
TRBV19,ASSNQIPLNYGYT
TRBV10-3,AISEFSGPYNEQF
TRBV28,ASSLYRVGNTIY
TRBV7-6,ASSLGSGNRVQETQY
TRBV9,ASSVSAGEYEQY
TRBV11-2,ASSRLAGLRQETQY
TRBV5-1,ASVPSGQSTDTQY
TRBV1,TSSSGTGVTGELF
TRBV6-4,ASSPIAGVDGELF
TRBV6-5,ASRGSGGEKLF
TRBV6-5,ASSQGLVSDTQY
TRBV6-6,ASSARGGMNTEAF
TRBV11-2,ASSLYRAGVYNEQF
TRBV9,ASSPPGYQETQY
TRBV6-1,ASSSGPGRGNSQY
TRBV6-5,ASRGWGQDQPQH
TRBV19,ASKGAGGGNIQY
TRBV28,ASSPLRGNFNEKLF
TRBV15,ATSDETTNTEAF
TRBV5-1,ASSLDSSNSPLH
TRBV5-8,ASSFPGSSYEQY
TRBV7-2,ASSLGAGLYNEQF
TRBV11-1,ASSLGTGGEETQY
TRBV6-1,ASSGPDHTDSNQPQH
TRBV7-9,ASSRVSTGWDEQY
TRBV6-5,ASSLDLSSYEQY
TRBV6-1,ASSGIDSGGPWNEQF
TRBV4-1,ASSQGQGGRSYNEQF
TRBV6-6,ASSSPDNNQPQH
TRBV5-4,ASSFGLAGVTDTQY
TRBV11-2,ASSLYGTKNTGELF
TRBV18,ASSRTGVEKLF
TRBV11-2,AGNRDSNTGELF
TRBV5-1,ASSPRTSGPDISYEQY
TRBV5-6,ASRQGLYSYNEQF
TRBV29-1,SVASGGTYEQY
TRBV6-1,ASTRTSDEQF
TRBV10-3,AISPTSTDTQY
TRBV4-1,ASSQDRQGADTQY
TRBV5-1,ASSLAGLAGDVVAPSSYNEQF
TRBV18,ASSPERGGEDYT
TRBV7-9,SSSRQDTYEQY
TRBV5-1,ASSFGQGYNEQF
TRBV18,ASSPPRGLAGELF
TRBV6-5,ASSYSGTGNGYT
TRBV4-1,ASRPTSGRFHEQY
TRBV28,ASSSPGTRGGETQY
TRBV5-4,ASSLDWSSGNTIY
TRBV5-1,ASSDQGQGVTEAF
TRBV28,ASSSGQTYGYT